The 22 T cell receptor beta chains below come from one sample, sequenced in a study of blood T cells in healthy people across ages. Using a J-beta primer mix together with a sample-barcoded 5' primer, a second PCR was run for roughly 7 to 11 cycles. MiXCR, applied by TCRdb to the 5' RACE reads, yields one record per CDR3 protein. The sample consists of about a million distinct CDR3 sequences, 35% to 40% of them appearing once. Sequenced input: blood. All receptors derive from a man aged 18 to 29 in good health.

This sequence joins TRBV20-1 and TRBJ1-2; D possibly corresponds to TRBD1 (5 bases). V lost 1 base and J 3 bases, leaving 15 bases between the germline ends. Germline V gene sequence: CDR1 DFQATT, CDR2 SNEGSKA (reference sequence). The CDR3 runs to 15 residues. CDR3 sequence reads: CSARVWQKGDYGYTF. CDR3 nucleotides: TGCAGTGCTAGAGTATGGCAAAAAGGGGACTATGGCTACACCTTC.

The chain has TRBV10-3 and TRBJ2-7; 9 bases match TRBD1. The CDR3 spans 14 residues. The ends lost 4 bases at V and 7 bases at J; junction bases unmatched: 8. Germline CDR1 and CDR2: ENHRY and SYGVKD. This CDR3 is CAISGTGVLNEQYF. The CDR3 DNA is TGTGCCATCAGTGGGACAGGGGTACTCAATGAGCAGTACTTC.

This clonotype was counted between two and nine times. This chain joins TRBV7-7 and TRBJ2-5, with a weak D call TRBD1 (7 bases). Germline-derived CDR1 and CDR2 are SSHAT and FNYEAQ (reference sequence). Trimming left V 5 bases short and J 2 bases short, with 12 bases between. The CDR3 loop spans 14 amino acids. The CDR3 loop reads CASSPGGLQETQYF. The CDR3 DNA reads TGTGCCAGCAGCCCAGGGGGGTTGCAAGAGACCCAGTACTTC.

This chain joins TRBV12-3 or TRBV12-4 and TRBJ1-5; 8 nucleotides line up with TRBD1. The CDR3 spans 14 residues. After removal of 2 bases from V and 6 bases from J, the junction contained 3 bases not matched to a gene. The CDR3 coding sequence is TGTGCCAGCAGTTTAACAGGGGGGATTCAGCCCCAGCATTTT. It translates to CASSLTGGIQPQHF.

This clonotype was seen a few times. The genes are TRBV7-9 and TRBJ2-3; the D gene is possibly TRBD1 (6 bases). CDR1 is SEHNR and CDR2 is FQNEAQ in the germline V gene (reference sequence). The ends were cut back, 5 bases at V and 0 bases at J, with 12 bases in the middle. The CDR3 consists of 15 residues. CDR3: CASSPGHHSTDTQYF. The CDR3 coding sequence is TGTGCCAGCAGCCCGGGACACCACAGCACAGATACGCAGTATTTT.

This clonotype was detected many times. The rearrangement links TRBV4-3 to TRBJ2-1, with D possibly matching TRBD1 (5 bases). The CDR3 totals 15 residues. CDR1 LGHNA and CDR2 YSLEER come from the germline V gene. With 3 bases removed from V and 5 bases from J, the gap between germline ends came to 14 bases. The CDR3 DNA reads TGCGCCAGCAGCCATGCATACGAACAGGACAATGAGCAGTTCTTC. This encodes CASSHAYEQDNEQFF.

The table lists this clonotype with a few counts. The CDR3 reads CSARKPSGGANQPQHF. CDR3 nucleotides: TGCAGTGCTAGAAAACCGTCCGGGGGAGCGAATCAGCCCCAGCATTTT. V and J are TRBV20-1 and TRBJ1-5; tentatively, D is TRBD1 (5 bases). V lost 2 bases to trimming and J lost 4 bases, with 18 bases between them. CDR3 length: 16 amino acids. The germline V gene encodes CDR1 DFQATT and CDR2 SNEGSKA (reference sequence).

The sample holds one count of this clonotype. The junction departs from germline at one end; a sequencing error may be responsible. The genes are TRBV9 and TRBJ2-1, with 10 bases aligning to TRBD2. The CDR3 has 20 residues. Per germline, CDR1 SGDLS and CDR2 YYNGEE. CDR3 DNA sequence: TGTGCCAGCAGCCCTACCGCTAGGGGGACTAGCGAGCGCAGGGCCAATAAGCAGTTCTTC. Residues: CASSPTARGTSERRANKQFF.

This clonotype was seen more than once but under ten times. One end of the junction is discordant with germline, which a read error may explain. The chain has TRBV5-1 and TRBJ1-2, with no clear D. The CDR3 is 14 amino acids. Germline V lookup: CDR1 SGHRS, CDR2 YFSETQ. CDR3 bases: TGCACCAGCAGCTCCGGCCGCGATCTATATGGCTACACCTTC. It encodes CTSSSGRDLYGYTF.

This CDR3 reads CAWLDLGQYTEAFF. The CDR3 bases are TGTGCCTGGCTGGACCTGGGACAGTACACTGAAGCTTTCTTT. V usage is TRBV30 and J usage is TRBJ1-1, with TRBD1 matching 7 bases. CDR1 and CDR2 (germline): GTSNPN, SVGIG (reference sequence). The CDR3 covers 14 residues. The junction had 9 bases not matched to a gene; V was cut back by 5 bases and J by 3 bases. The whole variable domain, filled in from reference TRBV30 and TRBJ1-1, reads SQTIHQWPATLVQPVGSPLSLECTVEGTSNPNLYWYRQAAGRGLQLLFYSVGIGQISSEVPQNLSASRPQDRQFILSSKKLLLSDSGFYLCAWLDLGQYTEAFFGQGTRLTVV.

This clonotype has a handful of counts. V gene TRBV20-1 combines with J gene TRBJ2-1, with D possibly being TRBD1 (5 bases). The CDR3 consists of 15 residues. Germline V gives CDR1 DFQATT, CDR2 SNEGSKA (reference sequence). Between the trimmed V and J ends, which lost 0 bases and 4 bases, there was a span of 13 bases. In DNA form, the CDR3 reads TGCAGTGCTAGAGATGCGCAGGGAACTTACAATGAGCAGTTCTTC. The encoded protein is CSARDAQGTYNEQFF.

In its sample, this clonotype was seen a few times. The chain combines TRBV6-5 with TRBJ2-7, with D possibly being TRBD1 or TRBD2 (5 bases each). Germline values: CDR1 MNHEY, CDR2 SVGAGI. V was trimmed by 2 bases and J by 2 bases, leaving 10 bases between them. The CDR3 spans 14 residues. The DNA for the CDR3 is TGTGCCAGCAGTTACGAGAGGGGTACCTACGAGCAGTACTTC. Protein sequence: CASSYERGTYEQYF.

The table lists this clonotype with a few counts. The V call is TRBV6-6, the J call TRBJ1-5, with D possibly being TRBD1 (5 bases). This CDR3 has 13 residues. In germline, CDR1 is MNHNY, CDR2 SVGAGI (reference sequence). Trimming took 2 bases from V and 7 from J, leaving 9 bases between them. The chain's CDR3 is CASSYGAPQPQHF. The CDR3 DNA sequence: TGTGCCAGCAGTTACGGGGCTCCCCAGCCCCAGCATTTT.

This clonotype has ten or more counts. A read error is possible here, since a much larger clone lies one base away. This chain joins TRBV9 and TRBJ1-6, with a possible D match to TRBD1 (5 bases). The CDR3 is made up of 16 amino acids. The germline CDR1 and CDR2 sequences are SGDLS and YYNGEE. The CDR3 loop reads CASSVSDSSYNSPPHF. In DNA, the CDR3 is TGTGCCAGCAGCGTGAGCGACAGCTCCTATAATTCACCCCCCCACTTT.

The chain links TRBV27 to TRBJ2-2; the match to TRBD2 covers 7 bases. J gave up 3 bases and V 5 bases, and 9 bases lay outside the gene matches. The CDR3 contains 16 residues. Germline assignment: CDR1 MNHEY and CDR2 SMNVEV (reference sequence). CDR3 DNA: TGTGCCAGCAGTCCCGGACTAGTAGCGTACACCGGGGAGCTGTTTTTT. Protein: CASSPGLVAYTGELFF.

V gene TRBV20-1 combines with J gene TRBJ2-3, with D unclear. CDR3 length equals 9 residues. The germline V gene has CDR1 DFQATT and CDR2 SNEGSKA (reference sequence). The CDR3 region is CSFTDTQYF. In DNA, the CDR3 is TGCAGCTTCACAGATACGCAGTATTTT.

This clonotype was observed a single time. The J gene is TRBJ2-5, the V gene TRBV10-3, with 10 positions matching TRBD1. The ends lost 0 bases at V and 5 bases at J; junction bases unmatched: 6. Germline lookup yields CDR1 ENHRY and CDR2 SYGVKD. The CDR3 runs to 16 residues. The CDR3: CAISESATGGSETQYF. CDR3 in DNA: TGTGCCATCAGTGAGTCGGCGACAGGGGGCAGTGAGACCCAGTACTTC.

This chain links TRBV29-1 with TRBJ2-1; perhaps D is TRBD1 or TRBD2 (6 bases each). This CDR3 contains 14 residues. In germline, CDR1 is SQVTM, CDR2 ANQGSEA. Trimming removed 7 bases at V and 3 bases at J, with 16 bases between. The CDR3 loop reads CSGRGRGSYNEQFF. The CDR3 DNA reads as TGCAGCGGGCGGGGCAGGGGTAGCTACAATGAGCAGTTCTTC.

The chain is built from TRBV25-1 and TRBJ1-4; D is ambiguous. CDR1 is MGHDK, CDR2 SYGVNS, per germline. The CDR3 spans 14 residues. Trimming took off 2 bases at V and 7 bases at J, with 11 bases between the two ends. The DNA of the CDR3 is TGTGCCAGCAGTGAACGAGGAGGCGGTGAAAAACTGTTTTTT. The encoded protein is CASSERGGGEKLFF.

This rearrangement joins TRBV4-2 to TRBJ1-1, with no clear D. V was trimmed by 0 bases and J by 1 base, leaving 9 bases between them. The germline V gene has CDR1 LGHNA and CDR2 YNFKEQ. The CDR3 has 15 amino acids. CDR3 region: CASSQETDSNTEAFF. The DNA for the CDR3 is TGTGCCAGCAGCCAAGAGACGGACTCGAACACTGAAGCTTTCTTT.

The rearrangement links TRBV29-1 to TRBJ1-1; D might be TRBD1 (5 bases). The CDR3 extends over 13 amino acids. V lost 4 bases and J lost 4, with 13 bases in between. Germline-derived CDR1 and CDR2 are SQVTM and ANQGSEA. CDR3 in amino acids: CSVGEPGFTEAFF. The DNA for the CDR3 is TGCAGCGTTGGGGAGCCAGGGTTCACTGAAGCTTTCTTT.

Only a few counts were recorded for this clonotype. The chain has TRBV12-3 or TRBV12-4 and TRBJ2-7, with 12 bases identical to TRBD2. This CDR3 is 15 amino acids long. With V trimmed by 6 bases and J by 7 bases, 10 bases remained unmatched. CDR3 protein: CASSSRLAGVGEQYF. The CDR3, as DNA: TGTGCCAGCAGCTCACGACTAGCGGGGGTAGGTGAGCAGTACTTC.